The subject of this entry is one TCR beta chain. Antigen: not known. Primers: 60 Vbeta forward and 13 Jbeta reverse. Data came from immunoSEQ multiplex PCR; TCRdb stores just in-frame clones and leaves some out. The profile shows approximately 110,000 clones, 82% of them singletons. The data stem from a study of cytomegalovirus exposure and HLA in healthy donors. Across the study: Under 85% of 398 genotyped donors fell in the Caucasian-associated ancestry cluster. Study findings and constraints: Using the classifier, cytomegalovirus status was reportedly diagnosed with high specificity and sensitivity. Presence/absence results assume similar sequencing depth per donor, which may not hold. Later analysis demonstrated an association between a missense DCLRE1C variant and TCR beta V- and J-gene trimming.

V was pared by 3 bases and J by 12 bases, with 3 bases of the junction left unmatched. The CDR3 is made up of 13 amino acids. Per germline, CDR1 MGHDK and CDR2 SYGVNS. The TCR sequence derives from a woman in her late teens or twenties in good health and CMV-seronegative. V and J are TRBV25-1 and TRBJ2-7; 15 bases line up with TRBD2. The material sequenced was PBMCs. This CDR3 is CASSEGLAGGRYF. CDR3 coding DNA: TGTGCCAGCAGTGAGGGACTAGCGGGAGGACGGTACTTC.